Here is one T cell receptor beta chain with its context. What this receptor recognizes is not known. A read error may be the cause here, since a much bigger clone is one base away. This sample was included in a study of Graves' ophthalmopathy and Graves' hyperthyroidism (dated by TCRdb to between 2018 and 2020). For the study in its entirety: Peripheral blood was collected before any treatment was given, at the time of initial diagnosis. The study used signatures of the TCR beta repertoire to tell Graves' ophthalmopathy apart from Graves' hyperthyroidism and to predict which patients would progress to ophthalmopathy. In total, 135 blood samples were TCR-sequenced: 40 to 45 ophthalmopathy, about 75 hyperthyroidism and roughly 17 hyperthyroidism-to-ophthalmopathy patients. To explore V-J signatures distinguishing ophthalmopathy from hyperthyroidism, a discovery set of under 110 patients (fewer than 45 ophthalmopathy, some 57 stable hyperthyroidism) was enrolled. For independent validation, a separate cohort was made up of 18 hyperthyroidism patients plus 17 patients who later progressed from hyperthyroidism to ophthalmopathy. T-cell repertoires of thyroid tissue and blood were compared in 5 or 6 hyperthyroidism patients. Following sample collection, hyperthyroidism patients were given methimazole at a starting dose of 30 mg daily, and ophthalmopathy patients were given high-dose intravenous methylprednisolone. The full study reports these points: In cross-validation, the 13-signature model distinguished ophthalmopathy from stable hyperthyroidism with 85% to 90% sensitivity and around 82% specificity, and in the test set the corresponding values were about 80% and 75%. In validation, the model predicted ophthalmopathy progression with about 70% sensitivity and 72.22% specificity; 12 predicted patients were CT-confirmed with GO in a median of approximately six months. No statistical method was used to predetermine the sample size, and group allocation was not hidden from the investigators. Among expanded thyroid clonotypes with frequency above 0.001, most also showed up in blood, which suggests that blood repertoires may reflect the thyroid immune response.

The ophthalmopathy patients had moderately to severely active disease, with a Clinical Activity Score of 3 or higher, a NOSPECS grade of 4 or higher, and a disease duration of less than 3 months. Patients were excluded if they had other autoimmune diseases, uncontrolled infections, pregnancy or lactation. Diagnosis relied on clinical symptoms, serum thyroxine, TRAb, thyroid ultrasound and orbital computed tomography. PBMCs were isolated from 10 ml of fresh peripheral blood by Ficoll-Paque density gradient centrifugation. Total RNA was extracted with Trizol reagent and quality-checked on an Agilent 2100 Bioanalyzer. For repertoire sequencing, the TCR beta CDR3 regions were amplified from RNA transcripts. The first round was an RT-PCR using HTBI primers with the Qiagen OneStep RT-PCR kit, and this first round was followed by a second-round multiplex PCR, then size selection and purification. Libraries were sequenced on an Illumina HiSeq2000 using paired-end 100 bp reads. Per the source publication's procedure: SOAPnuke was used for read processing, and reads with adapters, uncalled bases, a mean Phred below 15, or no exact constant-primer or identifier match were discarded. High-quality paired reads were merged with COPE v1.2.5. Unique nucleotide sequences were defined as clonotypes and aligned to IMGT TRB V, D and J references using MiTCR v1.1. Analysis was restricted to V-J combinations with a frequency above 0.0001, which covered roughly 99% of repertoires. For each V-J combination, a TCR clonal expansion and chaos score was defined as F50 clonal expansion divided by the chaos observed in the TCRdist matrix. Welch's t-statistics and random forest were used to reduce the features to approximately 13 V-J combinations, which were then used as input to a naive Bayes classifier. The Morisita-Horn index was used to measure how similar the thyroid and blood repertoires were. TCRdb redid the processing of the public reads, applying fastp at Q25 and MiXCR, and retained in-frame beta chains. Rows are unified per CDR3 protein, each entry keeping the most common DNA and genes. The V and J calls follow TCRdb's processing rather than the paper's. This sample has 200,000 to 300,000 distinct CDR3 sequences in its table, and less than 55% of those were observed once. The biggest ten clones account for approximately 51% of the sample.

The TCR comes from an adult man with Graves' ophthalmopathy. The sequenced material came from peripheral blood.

The CDR3 amino acid sequence is: CSVQGIHEQHF. The DNA is as follows: TGCAGCGTGCAGGGGATTCACGAGCAGCACTTC. The chain uses TRBV29-1 and TRBJ2-7, with a weak D call of TRBD1 (6 bases match). The germline V gene provides CDR1 SQVTM and CDR2 ANQGSEA. From its cysteine to its phenylalanine, the CDR3 spans 11 amino acids. The DNA shown is the 33-base CDR3, in frame from base 1.